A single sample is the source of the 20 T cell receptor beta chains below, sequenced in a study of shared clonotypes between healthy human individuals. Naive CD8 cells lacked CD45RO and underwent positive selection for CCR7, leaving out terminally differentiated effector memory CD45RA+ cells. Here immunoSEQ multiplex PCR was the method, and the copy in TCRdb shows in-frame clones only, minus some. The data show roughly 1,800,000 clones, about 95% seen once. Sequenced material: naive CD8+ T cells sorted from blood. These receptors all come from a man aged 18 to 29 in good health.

This CDR3 reads CASSLGGGGADTQYF. The CDR3, as DNA: TGTGCCAGCAGCTTGGGCGGGGGGGGCGCAGATACGCAGTATTTT. The gene calls are TRBV11-2 and TRBJ2-3; 9 bases match TRBD2. With 3 bases clipped from V and 4 bases from J, the junction kept 5 bases outside the gene matches. Per the germline V gene, CDR1 is SGHAT and CDR2 is FQNNGV. The CDR3 is 15 residues long.

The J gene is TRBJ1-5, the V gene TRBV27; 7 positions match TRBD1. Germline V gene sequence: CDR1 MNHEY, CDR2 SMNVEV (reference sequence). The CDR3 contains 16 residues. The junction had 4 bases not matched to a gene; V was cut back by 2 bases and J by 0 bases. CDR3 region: CASSLGTVGSNQPQHF. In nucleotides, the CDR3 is TGTGCCAGCAGTTTAGGGACAGTAGGTAGCAATCAGCCCCAGCATTTT.

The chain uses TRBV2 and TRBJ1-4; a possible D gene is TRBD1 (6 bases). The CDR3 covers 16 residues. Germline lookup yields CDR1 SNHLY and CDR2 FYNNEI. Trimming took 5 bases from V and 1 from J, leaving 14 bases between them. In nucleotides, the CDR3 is TGTGCCAGCAGTCCTTGGTCGGACAGAACTAATGAAAAACTGTTTTTT. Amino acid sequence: CASSPWSDRTNEKLFF.

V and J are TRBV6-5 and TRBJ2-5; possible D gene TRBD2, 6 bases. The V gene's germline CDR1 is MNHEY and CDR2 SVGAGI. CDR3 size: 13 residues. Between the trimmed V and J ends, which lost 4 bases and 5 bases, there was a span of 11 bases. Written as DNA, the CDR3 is TGTGCCAGCAGTTCAACTAGCCTGGAGACCCAGTACTTC. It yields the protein CASSSTSLETQYF.

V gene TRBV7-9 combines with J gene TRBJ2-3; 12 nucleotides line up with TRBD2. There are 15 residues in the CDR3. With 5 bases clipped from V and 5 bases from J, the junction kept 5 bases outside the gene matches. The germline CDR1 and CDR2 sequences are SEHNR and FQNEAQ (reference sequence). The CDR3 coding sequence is TGTGCCAGCAGCCCTCCGGGACTAGCGGGAGATACGCAGTATTTT. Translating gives CASSPPGLAGDTQYF.

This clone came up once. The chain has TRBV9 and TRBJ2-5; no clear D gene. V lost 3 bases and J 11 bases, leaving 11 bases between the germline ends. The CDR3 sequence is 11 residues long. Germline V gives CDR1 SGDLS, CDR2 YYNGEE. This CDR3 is CASSGSGLQYF. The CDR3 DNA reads TGTGCCAGCAGCGGTTCGGGTTTGCAGTACTTC.

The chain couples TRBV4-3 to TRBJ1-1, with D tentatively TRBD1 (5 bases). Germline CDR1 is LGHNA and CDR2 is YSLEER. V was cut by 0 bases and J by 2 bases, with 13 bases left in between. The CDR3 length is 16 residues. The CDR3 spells CASSQDGGVGNTEAFF. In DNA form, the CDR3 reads TGCGCCAGCAGCCAAGATGGAGGGGTAGGTAACACTGAAGCTTTCTTT.

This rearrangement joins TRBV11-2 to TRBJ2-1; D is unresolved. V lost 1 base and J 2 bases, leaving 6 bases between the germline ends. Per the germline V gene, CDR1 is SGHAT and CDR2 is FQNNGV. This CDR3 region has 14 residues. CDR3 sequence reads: CASSLGFAYNEQFF. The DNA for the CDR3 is TGTGCCAGCAGCTTAGGGTTTGCCTACAATGAGCAGTTCTTC.

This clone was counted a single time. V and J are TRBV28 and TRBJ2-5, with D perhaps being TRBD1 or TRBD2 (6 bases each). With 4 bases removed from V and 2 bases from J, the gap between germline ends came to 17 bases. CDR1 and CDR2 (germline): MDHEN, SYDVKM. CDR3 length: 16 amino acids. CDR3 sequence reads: CASSSRGTNLQETQYF. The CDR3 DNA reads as TGTGCCAGCAGTTCCCGGGGGACAAACCTACAAGAGACCCAGTACTTC.

Here the CDR3 DNA reads TGTGCCAGCAGCACACCGACCGTTGAAGCTTTCTTT. Translation: CASSTPTVEAFF. J is TRBJ1-1 and V is TRBV7-9; the D is unclear. V dropped 5 bases and J dropped 7 bases, with 11 bases sitting between them. Per germline, CDR1 SEHNR and CDR2 FQNEAQ (reference sequence). This CDR3 contains 12 residues.

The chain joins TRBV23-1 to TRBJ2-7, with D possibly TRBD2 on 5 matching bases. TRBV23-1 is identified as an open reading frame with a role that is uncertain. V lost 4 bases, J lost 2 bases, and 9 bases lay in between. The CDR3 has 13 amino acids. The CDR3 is CASSRTDPYEQYF. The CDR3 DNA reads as TGCGCCAGCAGTCGGACTGATCCCTACGAGCAGTACTTC.

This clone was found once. The CDR3 nucleotides read TGTGCCAGCAGTTTATTTGAGGGTTGGGGCTACACCTTC. Protein product: CASSLFEGWGYTF. V and J are TRBV27 and TRBJ1-2, with D unresolved. This CDR3 is built from 13 residues. CDR1 MNHEY and CDR2 SMNVEV come from the germline V gene (reference sequence). Trimming stripped 1 base from V and 8 bases from J, with 11 bases between.

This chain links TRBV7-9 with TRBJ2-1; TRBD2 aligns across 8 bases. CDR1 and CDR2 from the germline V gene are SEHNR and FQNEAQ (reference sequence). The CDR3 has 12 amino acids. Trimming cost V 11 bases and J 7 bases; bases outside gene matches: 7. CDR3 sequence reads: CAAQGGGNEQFF. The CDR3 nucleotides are TGTGCCGCACAAGGCGGGGGGAATGAGCAGTTCTTC.

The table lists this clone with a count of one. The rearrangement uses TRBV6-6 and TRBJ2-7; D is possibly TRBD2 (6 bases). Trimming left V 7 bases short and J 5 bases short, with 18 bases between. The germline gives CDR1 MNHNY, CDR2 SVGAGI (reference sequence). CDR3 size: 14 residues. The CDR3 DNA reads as TGTGCCAGCACTGATTGGGGGGTAAGAAACGAGCAGTACTTC. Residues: CASTDWGVRNEQYF.

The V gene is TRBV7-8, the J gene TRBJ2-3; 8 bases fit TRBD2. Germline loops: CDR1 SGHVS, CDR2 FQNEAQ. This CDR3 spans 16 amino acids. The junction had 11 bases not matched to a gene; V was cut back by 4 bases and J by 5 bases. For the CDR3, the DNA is TGTGCCAGCAGCTCTTATTCCGGGAGGGCCTTAGATACGCAGTATTTT. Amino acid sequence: CASSSYSGRALDTQYF.

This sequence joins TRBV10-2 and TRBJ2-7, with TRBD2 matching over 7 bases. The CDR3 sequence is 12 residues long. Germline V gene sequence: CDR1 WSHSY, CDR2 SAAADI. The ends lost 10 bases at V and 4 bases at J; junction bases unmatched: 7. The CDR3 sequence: CATASGVYEQYF. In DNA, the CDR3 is TGCGCCACCGCTAGCGGAGTATACGAGCAGTACTTC.

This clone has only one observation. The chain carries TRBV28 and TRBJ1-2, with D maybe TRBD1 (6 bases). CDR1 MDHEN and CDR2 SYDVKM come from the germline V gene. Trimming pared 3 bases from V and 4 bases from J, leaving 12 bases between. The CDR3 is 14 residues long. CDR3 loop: CASSFRGVGYGYTF. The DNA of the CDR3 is TGTGCCAGCAGTTTCAGGGGAGTCGGCTATGGCTACACCTTC.

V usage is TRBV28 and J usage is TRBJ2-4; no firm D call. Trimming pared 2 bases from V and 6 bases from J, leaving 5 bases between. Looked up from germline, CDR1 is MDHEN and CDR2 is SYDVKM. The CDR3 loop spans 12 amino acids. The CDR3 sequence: CASSLDLNIQYF. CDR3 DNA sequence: TGTGCCAGCAGTTTAGACCTAAACATTCAGTACTTC.

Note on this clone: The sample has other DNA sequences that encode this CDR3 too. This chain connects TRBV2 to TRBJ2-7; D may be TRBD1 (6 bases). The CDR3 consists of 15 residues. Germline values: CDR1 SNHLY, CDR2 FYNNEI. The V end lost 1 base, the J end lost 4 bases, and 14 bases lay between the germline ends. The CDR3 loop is CASSEGPGRGYEQYF. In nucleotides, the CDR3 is TGTGCCAGCAGTGAAGGGCCTGGCAGGGGTTACGAGCAGTACTTC.

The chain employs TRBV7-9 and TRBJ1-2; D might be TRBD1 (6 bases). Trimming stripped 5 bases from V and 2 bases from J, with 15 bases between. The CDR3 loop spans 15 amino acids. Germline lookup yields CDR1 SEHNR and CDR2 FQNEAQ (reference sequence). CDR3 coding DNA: TGTGCCAGCAGCGACCCCAATACAGGGAACTATGGCTACACCTTC. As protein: CASSDPNTGNYGYTF.